This TCR beta chain was captured in a study of CD8+ T cells in alopecia areata. Treatment meaning: oral pan-JAK inhibitor, 5-10 mg twice daily. The authors sorted CD4+ and CD8+ T cells from PBMCs. Germline V gene lookup returns CDR1 GTSNPN and CDR2 SVGIG (reference sequence). Trimming cost V 6 bases and J 2 bases; bases outside gene matches: 11. CDR3 length: 15 residues. A few counts support this clone. RNA was extracted and reverse transcribed into cDNA as the sequencing template. TCRdb's table, derived via immunoSEQ multiplex PCR, lists solely in-frame clones and lacks some. The sample has around 190,000 clones; roughly 60% are singletons.

Sample: CD4+ T cells sorted from blood, taken at week 24, from a patient treated with tofacitinib. The chain uses TRBV30 and TRBJ1-1, with 8 nucleotides matching TRBD1. The TCR comes from a human donor with alopecia areata. CDR3 DNA: TGTGCCTGCCCTAGCCCCACAGGGGGAAACACTGAAGCTTTCTTT. As protein: CACPSPTGGNTEAFF. The variable domain in full, completed from reference TRBV30 and TRBJ1-1, reads SQTIHQWPATLVQPVGSPLSLECTVEGTSNPNLYWYRQAAGRGLQLLFYSVGIGQISSEVPQNLSASRPQDRQFILSSKKLLLSDSGFYLCACPSPTGGNTEAFFGQGTRLTVV.